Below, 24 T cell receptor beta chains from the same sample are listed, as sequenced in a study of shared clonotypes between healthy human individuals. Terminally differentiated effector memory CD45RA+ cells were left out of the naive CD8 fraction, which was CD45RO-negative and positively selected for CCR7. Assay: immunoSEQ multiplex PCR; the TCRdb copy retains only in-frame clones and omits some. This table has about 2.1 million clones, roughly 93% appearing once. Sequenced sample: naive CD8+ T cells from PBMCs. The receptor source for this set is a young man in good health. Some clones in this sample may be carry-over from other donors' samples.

This chain's CDR3 is CSVSVGRGPAGGNEQFF. The CDR3 DNA follows: TGCAGCGTTTCAGTCGGGCGGGGCCCTGCCGGAGGCAATGAGCAGTTCTTC. The rearrangement links TRBV29-1 to TRBJ2-1, with a weak D call TRBD2 (6 bases). CDR3 length equals 17 residues. Between the trimmed V and J ends, which lost 5 bases and 6 bases, there was a span of 26 bases. Germline CDR1 and CDR2: SQVTM and ANQGSEA.

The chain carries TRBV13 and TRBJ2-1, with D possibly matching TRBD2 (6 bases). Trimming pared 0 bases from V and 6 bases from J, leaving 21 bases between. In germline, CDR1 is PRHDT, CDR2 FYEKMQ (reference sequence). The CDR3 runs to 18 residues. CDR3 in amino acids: CASSLGLPSAVMGNEQFF. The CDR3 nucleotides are TGTGCCAGCAGCTTAGGCTTGCCTAGCGCAGTAATGGGCAATGAGCAGTTCTTC. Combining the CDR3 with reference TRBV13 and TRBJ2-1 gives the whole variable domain AAGVIQSPRHLIKEKRETATLKCYPIPRHDTVYWYQQGPGQDPQFLISFYEKMQSDKGSIPDRFSAQQFSDYHSELNMSSLELGDSALYFCASSLGLPSAVMGNEQFFGPGTRLTVL.

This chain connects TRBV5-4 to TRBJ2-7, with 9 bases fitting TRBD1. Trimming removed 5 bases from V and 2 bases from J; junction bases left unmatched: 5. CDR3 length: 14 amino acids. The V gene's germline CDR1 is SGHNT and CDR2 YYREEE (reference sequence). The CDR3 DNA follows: TGTGCCAGCAGGCGGACAGGGGAGGCCTACGAGCAGTACTTC. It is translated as CASRRTGEAYEQYF.

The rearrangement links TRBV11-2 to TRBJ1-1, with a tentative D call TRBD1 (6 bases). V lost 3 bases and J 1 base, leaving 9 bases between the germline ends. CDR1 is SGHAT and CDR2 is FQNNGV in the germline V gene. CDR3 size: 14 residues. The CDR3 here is CASSLTGWNTEAFF. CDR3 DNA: TGTGCCAGCAGCTTGACAGGTTGGAACACTGAAGCTTTCTTT.

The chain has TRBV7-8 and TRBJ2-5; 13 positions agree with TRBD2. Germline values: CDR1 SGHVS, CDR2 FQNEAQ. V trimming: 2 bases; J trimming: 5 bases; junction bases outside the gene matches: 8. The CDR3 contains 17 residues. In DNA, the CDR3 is TGTGCCAGCAGCTTATATTCGGGACTAGCGGGAAAGGAGACCCAGTACTTC. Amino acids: CASSLYSGLAGKETQYF.

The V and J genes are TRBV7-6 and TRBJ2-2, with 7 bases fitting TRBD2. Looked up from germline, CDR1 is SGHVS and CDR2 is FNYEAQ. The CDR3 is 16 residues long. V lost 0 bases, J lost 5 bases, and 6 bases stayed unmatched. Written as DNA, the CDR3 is TGTGCCAGCAGCTTAGCGAGGACTAGTATTACCGGGGAGCTGTTTTTT. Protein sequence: CASSLARTSITGELFF.

The CDR3 DNA reads TGTGCCAGCAGCCTCAGGCCGAGCGGCAAAGCCTACGAGCAGTACTTC. This encodes CASSLRPSGKAYEQYF. The chain combines TRBV5-6 with TRBJ2-7; the D gene is possibly TRBD2 (5 bases). Trimming shortened V by 4 bases and J by 2 bases, and 19 bases separated the two germline ends. The germline V gene has CDR1 SGHDT and CDR2 YYEEEE. The CDR3 covers 16 residues.

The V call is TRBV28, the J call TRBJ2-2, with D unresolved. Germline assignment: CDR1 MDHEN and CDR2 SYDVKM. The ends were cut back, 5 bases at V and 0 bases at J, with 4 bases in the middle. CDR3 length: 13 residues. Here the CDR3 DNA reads TGTGCCAGCAGTCACGCGAACACCGGGGAGCTGTTTTTT. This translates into CASSHANTGELFF.

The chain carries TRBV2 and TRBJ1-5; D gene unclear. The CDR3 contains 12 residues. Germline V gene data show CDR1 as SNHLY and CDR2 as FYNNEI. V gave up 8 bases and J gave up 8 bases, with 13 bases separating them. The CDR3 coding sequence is TGTGCCAGCCAGTCTGGGATGGAGCCCCAGCATTTT. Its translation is CASQSGMEPQHF.

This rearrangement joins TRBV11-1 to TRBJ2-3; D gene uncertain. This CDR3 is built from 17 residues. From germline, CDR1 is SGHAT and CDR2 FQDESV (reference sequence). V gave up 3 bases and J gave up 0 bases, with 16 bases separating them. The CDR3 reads CASSFGQDELSTDTQYF. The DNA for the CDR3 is TGTGCCAGCAGCTTCGGGCAGGACGAGCTTAGCACAGATACGCAGTATTTT.

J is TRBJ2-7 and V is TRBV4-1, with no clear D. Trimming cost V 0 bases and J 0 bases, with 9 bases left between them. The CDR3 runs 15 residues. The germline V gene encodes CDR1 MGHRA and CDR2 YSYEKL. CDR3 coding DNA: TGCGCCAGCAGCCAAGAAGTCATCCCCTCCTACGAGCAGTACTTC. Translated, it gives CASSQEVIPSYEQYF.

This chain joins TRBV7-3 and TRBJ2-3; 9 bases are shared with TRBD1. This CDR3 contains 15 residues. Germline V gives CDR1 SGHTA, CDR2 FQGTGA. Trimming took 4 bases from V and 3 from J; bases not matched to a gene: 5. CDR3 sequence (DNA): TGTGCCAGCAGCTCCGCCGGGACAGGGACAGATACGCAGTATTTT. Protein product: CASSSAGTGTDTQYF.

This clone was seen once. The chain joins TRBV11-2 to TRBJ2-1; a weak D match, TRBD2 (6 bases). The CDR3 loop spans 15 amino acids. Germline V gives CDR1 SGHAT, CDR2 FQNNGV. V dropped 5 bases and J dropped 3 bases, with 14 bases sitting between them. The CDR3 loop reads CASSPRGSGYNEQFF. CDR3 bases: TGTGCCAGCAGCCCTCGGGGTAGCGGCTACAATGAGCAGTTCTTC.

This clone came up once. The CDR3 DNA sequence: TGTGCCAGTAGTAAACGGGGACTAGCGGGAGAGGTTCGCGAGCAGTACTTC. Protein: CASSKRGLAGEVREQYF. The V and J genes are TRBV19 and TRBJ2-7; 14 bases line up with TRBD2. V shed 4 bases, J shed 6 bases, and the junction held 11 bases outside the gene matches. CDR3 length: 17 amino acids. The germline gives CDR1 LNHDA, CDR2 SQIVND (reference sequence).

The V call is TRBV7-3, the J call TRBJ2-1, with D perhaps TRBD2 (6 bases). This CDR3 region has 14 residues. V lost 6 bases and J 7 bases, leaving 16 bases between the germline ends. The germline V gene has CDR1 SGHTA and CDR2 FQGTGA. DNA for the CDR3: TGTGCCAGCAGTCCTATCGGGGGAGAGAATGAGCAGTTCTTC. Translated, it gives CASSPIGGENEQFF.

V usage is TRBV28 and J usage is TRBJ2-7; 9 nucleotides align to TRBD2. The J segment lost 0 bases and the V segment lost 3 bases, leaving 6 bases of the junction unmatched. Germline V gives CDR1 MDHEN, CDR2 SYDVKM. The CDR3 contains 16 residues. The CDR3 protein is CASSFGASGISYEQYF. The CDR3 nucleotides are TGTGCCAGCAGTTTTGGCGCTAGCGGGATCTCCTACGAGCAGTACTTC.

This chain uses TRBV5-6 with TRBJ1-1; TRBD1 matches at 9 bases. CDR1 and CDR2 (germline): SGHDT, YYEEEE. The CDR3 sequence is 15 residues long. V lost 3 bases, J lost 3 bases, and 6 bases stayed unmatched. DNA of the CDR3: TGTGCCAGCAGCTCAAAGACAGGGGGTTACACTGAAGCTTTCTTT. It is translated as CASSSKTGGYTEAFF.

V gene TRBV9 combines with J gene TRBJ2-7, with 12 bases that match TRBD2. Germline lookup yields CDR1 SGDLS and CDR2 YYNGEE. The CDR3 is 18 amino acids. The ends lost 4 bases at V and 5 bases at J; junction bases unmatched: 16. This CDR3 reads CASSSGGLAGGLSHEQYF. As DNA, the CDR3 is TGTGCCAGCAGCTCAGGGGGGCTAGCGGGAGGGCTTTCCCACGAGCAGTACTTC.

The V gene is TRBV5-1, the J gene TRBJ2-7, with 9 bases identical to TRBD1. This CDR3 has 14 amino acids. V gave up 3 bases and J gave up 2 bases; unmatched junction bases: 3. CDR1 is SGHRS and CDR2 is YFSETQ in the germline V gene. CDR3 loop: CASSSGQGTYEQYF. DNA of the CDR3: TGCGCCAGCAGCTCAGGACAGGGGACCTACGAGCAGTACTTC.

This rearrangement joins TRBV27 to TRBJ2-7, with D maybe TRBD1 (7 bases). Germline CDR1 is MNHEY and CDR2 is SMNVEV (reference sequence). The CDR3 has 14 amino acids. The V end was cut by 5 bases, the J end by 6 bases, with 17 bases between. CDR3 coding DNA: TGTGCCAGCAGTCCCAACAGGGGACTCGTCGAGCAGTACTTC. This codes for CASSPNRGLVEQYF.

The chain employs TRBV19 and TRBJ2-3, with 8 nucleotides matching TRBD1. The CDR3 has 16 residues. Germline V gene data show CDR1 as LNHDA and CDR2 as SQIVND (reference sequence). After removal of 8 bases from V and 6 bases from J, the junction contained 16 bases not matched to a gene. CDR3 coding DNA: TGTGCCAGTTGGGGGGACCCGGGACAGGTTCAGGATACGCAGTATTTT. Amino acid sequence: CASWGDPGQVQDTQYF. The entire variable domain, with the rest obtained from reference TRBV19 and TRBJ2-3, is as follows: DGGITQSPKYLFRKEGQNVTLSCEQNLNHDAMYWYRQDPGQGLRLIYYSQIVNDFQKGDIAEGYSVSREKKESFPLTVTSAQKNPTAFYLCASWGDPGQVQDTQYFGPGTRLTVL.

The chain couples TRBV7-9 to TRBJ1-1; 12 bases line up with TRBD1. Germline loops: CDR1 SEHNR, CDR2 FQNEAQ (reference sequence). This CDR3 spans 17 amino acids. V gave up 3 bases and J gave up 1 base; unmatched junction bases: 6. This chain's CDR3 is CASSLPGQGAPNTEAFF. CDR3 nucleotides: TGTGCCAGCAGCTTGCCGGGACAGGGGGCTCCGAACACTGAAGCTTTCTTT.

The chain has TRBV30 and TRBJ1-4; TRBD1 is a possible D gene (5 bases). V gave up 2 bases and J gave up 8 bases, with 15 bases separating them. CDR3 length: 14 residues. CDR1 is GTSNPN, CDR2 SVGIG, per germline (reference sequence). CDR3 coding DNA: TGTGCCTGGAGTTTGGGGCACCAGGAGGAAAAACTGTTTTTT. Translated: CAWSLGHQEEKLFF.

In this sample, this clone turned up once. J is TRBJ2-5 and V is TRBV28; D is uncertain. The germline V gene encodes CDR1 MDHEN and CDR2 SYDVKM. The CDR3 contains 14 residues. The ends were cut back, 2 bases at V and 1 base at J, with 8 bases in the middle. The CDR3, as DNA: TGTGCCAGCAGTTTAATAGGCCCCCAAGAGACCCAGTACTTC. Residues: CASSLIGPQETQYF. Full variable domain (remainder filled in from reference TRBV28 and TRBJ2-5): DVKVTQSSRYLVKRTGEKVFLECVQDMDHENMFWYRQDPGLGLRLIYFSYDVKMKEKGDIPEGYSVSREKKERFSLILESASTNQTSMYLCASSLIGPQETQYFGPGTRLLVL.